This record looks at one TCR beta chain sequence and its context. This entry is derived from a study of blood T cell repertoires in COVID-19. Study-wide context: Specimens from acute and convalescent COVID-19 originated in the United States, Italy and Spain. PBMCs, B-cell-depleted T cells, or T cells were the source of the cDNA or gDNA that made up the material.

Germline CDR1 and CDR2: SGHNT and YYREEE (reference sequence). V was clipped by 0 bases and J by 2 bases; unmatched bases: 16. This CDR3 has 20 residues. In the authors' workflow: Scientists estimated how many nucleated cells there were by amplifying reference gene primers. Profiling relied on immunoSEQ multiplex PCR, and the TCRdb table lists in-frame clones only, not all of them. V and J calls and clone size are given by that table; D and trimming were obtained from the DNA. The table shows approximately 89,000 clones, with 87% occurring only once. The chain couples TRBV5-4 to TRBJ1-5, with TRBD1 matching 8 bases. Material: peripheral blood. The sequence came from a man between 65 and 79 years old with acute or convalescent COVID-19. This chain's CDR3 is CASSLDPGGPIIAGNQPQHF. DNA for the CDR3: TGTGCCAGCAGCTTGGATCCAGGGGGCCCCATTATAGCTGGCAATCAGCCCCAGCATTTT. Full variable domain (remainder filled in from reference TRBV5-4 and TRBJ1-5): ETGVTQSPTHLIKTRGQQVTLRCSSQSGHNTVSWYQQALGQGPQFIFQYYREEENGRGNFPPRFSGLQFPNYSSELNVNALELDDSALYLCASSLDPGGPIIAGNQPQHFGDGTRLSIL.